Given below is one T cell receptor beta chain in context. Antigen unknown. It was with a sample-barcoded 5' primer and a J-beta primer mix that a second PCR of about 7 to 12 cycles was run. Each cDNA molecule carried a tag from a template-switch adaptor that contained 12 random nucleotides. TCRdb reprocessed the 5' RACE reads with MiXCR, giving one entry per CDR3 protein. Among about 730,000 distinct CDR3 sequences listed, about 42% were seen once. This sample is drawn from a study of blood T cells in healthy people across ages. Overall study results and limits: Higher diversity and more naive CD4+ cells were features of long-lived donors, compared to aged donors.

The length of the CDR3 is 14 residues. The junction had 9 bases not matched to a gene; V was cut back by 6 bases and J by 1 base. Germline-derived CDR1 and CDR2 are DFQATT and SNEGSKA (reference sequence). Sequencing was carried out using blood. The sequence derives from a woman aged 60-70 years in good health. The V call is TRBV20-1, the J call TRBJ2-7, with TRBD2 identical over 7 bases. This CDR3 is CSAGAGGSSYEQYF. In nucleotides, the CDR3 is TGCAGTGCCGGGGCGGGCGGGAGTTCCTACGAGCAGTACTTC.